The clone carrying this TCR beta chain was found once. Its antigen is undetermined. The sample originates from a study of OX40 agonist ivuxolimab in advanced cancers. The assay was immunoSEQ multiplex PCR, and TCRdb's table has in-frame clones only and misses some. The repertoire has tens of thousands of clones, roughly four fifths of them found once; the top ten carry approximately 22%. The CDR3 has 16 amino acids. Germline V gene data show CDR1 as SGHDT and CDR2 as YYEEEE. General study results and limits: Both blood CD4+ and CD8+ T cells showed clonal growth by week 6 at 0.1 to 3.0 mg/kg. What antigens the expanded peripheral T cells recognized was never established.

The chain joins TRBV5-6 to TRBJ2-5, with TRBD1 identical over 12 bases. The DNA end is more similar to TRBJ2-7, so the J call may be wrong. This TCR came from an adult with an advanced solid tumor such as melanoma, head and neck, liver or kidney cancer. This specimen was CD4+ or CD8+ T cells sorted from blood, taken in a trial of the OX40 agonist ivuxolimab. For the CDR3, the DNA is TGTGCCAGCAGCTTGTTTGGGACAGGGGGCTTCTACGAGCAGTACTTC. Translating it yields CASSLFGTGGFYEQYF.